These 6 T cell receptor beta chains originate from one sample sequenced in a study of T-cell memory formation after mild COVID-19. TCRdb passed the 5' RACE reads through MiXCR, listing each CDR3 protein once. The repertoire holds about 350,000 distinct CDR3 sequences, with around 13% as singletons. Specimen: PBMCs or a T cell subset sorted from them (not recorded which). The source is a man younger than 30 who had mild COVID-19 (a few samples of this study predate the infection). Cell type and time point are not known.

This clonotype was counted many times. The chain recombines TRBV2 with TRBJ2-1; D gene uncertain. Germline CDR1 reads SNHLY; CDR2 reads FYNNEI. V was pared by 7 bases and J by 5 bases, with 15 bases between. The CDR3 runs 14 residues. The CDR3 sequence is CASISVDLDNEQFF. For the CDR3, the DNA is TGTGCCAGCATTTCCGTAGACCTTGACAATGAGCAGTTCTTC.

CDR3 bases: TGTGCCATCAGTTCGAAATACCAGGGGGGAGAGACCCAGTACTTC. This sequence encodes CAISSKYQGGETQYF. The chain couples TRBV10-3 to TRBJ2-5; D possibly corresponds to TRBD1 (7 bases). The V gene lost 5 bases and the J gene lost 4 bases, with 17 bases spanning the gap. Germline assignment: CDR1 ENHRY and CDR2 SYGVKD. The CDR3 length is 15 residues.

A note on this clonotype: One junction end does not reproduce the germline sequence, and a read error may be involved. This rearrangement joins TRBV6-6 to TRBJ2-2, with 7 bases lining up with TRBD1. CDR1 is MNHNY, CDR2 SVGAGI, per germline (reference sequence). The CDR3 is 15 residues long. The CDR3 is CASSSTGRNAGELFF. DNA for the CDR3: TGTGCCAGCAGCTCGACAGGGCGGAACGCCGGGGAGCTGTTTTTT.

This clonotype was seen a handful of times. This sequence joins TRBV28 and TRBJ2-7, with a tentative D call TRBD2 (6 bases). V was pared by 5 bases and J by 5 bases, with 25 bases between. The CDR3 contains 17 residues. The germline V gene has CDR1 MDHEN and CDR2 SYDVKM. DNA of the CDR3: TGTGCCAGCAGTCCCCCGGGAGTCCGACTTTGGGACCACGAGCAGTACGTC. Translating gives CASSPPGVRLWDHEQYV.

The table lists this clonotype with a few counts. CDR3 DNA: TGTGCCACCAGTGATTTATCCGGGGGGGACTATGGCTACACCTTC. Its translation: CATSDLSGGDYGYTF. The rearrangement uses TRBV24-1 and TRBJ1-2; a weak D match, TRBD1 (5 bases). The V gene's germline CDR1 is KGHDR and CDR2 SFDVKD. CDR3 length equals 15 residues. Trimming took off 1 base at V and 3 bases at J, with 11 bases between the two ends.

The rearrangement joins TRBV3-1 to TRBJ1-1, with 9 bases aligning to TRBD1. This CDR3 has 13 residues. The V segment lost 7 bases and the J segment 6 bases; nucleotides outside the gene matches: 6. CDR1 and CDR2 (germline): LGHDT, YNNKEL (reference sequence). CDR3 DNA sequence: TGTGCCAGCAATACAGGGGGCTCTGCTGAAGCTTTCTTT. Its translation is CASNTGGSAEAFF.